These 22 T cell receptor beta chains were all obtained from the same sample, sequenced in a study of shared clonotypes between healthy human individuals. Here immunoSEQ multiplex PCR was the method, and the copy in TCRdb shows in-frame clones only, minus some. The table has about 2.4 million clones, 93% seen once. Sequencing used naive CD4+ T cells from PBMCs. The subset here: CD45RA+ positively selected. The receptors here all came from a man aged 18 to 30 in good health. Some clones in this sample may be carry-over from other donors' samples.

The chain has TRBV5-1 and TRBJ2-1, with TRBD2 matching 9 bases. From germline, CDR1 is SGHRS and CDR2 YFSETQ. CDR3 size: 16 residues. V shed 0 bases and J 8 bases; nucleotides not matched to a gene: 9. The CDR3 spells CASSLEGSGRRYEQFF. CDR3 DNA sequence: TGCGCCAGCAGCTTGGAAGGTAGCGGGAGACGGTATGAGCAGTTCTTC. Full variable domain (missing parts from reference TRBV5-1 and TRBJ2-1): KAGVTQTPRYLIKTRGQQVTLSCSPISGHRSVSWYQQTPGQGLQFLFEYFSETQRNKGNFPGRFSGRQFSNSRSEMNVSTLELGDSALYLCASSLEGSGRRYEQFFGPGTRLTVL.

For the CDR3, the DNA is TGCGCCAGCAGCTTGTACGACACGGGGTCCGGGGAGCTGTTTTTT. It translates to CASSLYDTGSGELFF. The chain joins TRBV5-1 to TRBJ2-2, with a tentative D call TRBD2 (5 bases). The CDR3 loop spans 15 amino acids. V shed 1 base and J shed 6 bases, with 13 bases lying between them. Per the germline V gene, CDR1 is SGHRS and CDR2 is YFSETQ.

The chain joins TRBV10-3 to TRBJ2-1; possible D gene TRBD2, 5 bases. The CDR3 contains 12 residues. The V end lost 4 bases, the J end lost 6 bases, and 7 bases lay between the germline ends. CDR1 and CDR2 from the germline V gene are ENHRY and SYGVKD. In nucleotides, the CDR3 is TGTGCCATCAGTGCCGAGGGCAATGAGCAGTTCTTC. Protein sequence: CAISAEGNEQFF.

The chain carries TRBV5-1 and TRBJ2-7; TRBD1 matches 11 bases. The junction had 9 bases not matched to a gene; V was cut back by 4 bases and J by 6 bases. CDR1 SGHRS and CDR2 YFSETQ come from the germline V gene. The CDR3 runs to 15 residues. The CDR3 protein is CASSPGTGGLGEQYF. In DNA form, the CDR3 reads TGCGCCAGCAGCCCAGGGACAGGGGGACTCGGCGAGCAGTACTTC. The variable domain in full, completed from reference TRBV5-1 and TRBJ2-7, reads KAGVTQTPRYLIKTRGQQVTLSCSPISGHRSVSWYQQTPGQGLQFLFEYFSETQRNKGNFPGRFSGRQFSNSRSEMNVSTLELGDSALYLCASSPGTGGLGEQYFGPGTRLTVT.

The chain recombines TRBV20-1 with TRBJ2-1, with D maybe TRBD2 (5 bases). CDR3 size: 11 residues. V lost 6 bases to trimming and J lost 10 bases, with 13 bases between them. CDR1 is DFQATT, CDR2 SNEGSKA, per germline (reference sequence). CDR3 DNA: TGCAGTGCGAGGACTGTGGCGGAGCAGTTCTTC. Its translation is CSARTVAEQFF.

The chain uses TRBV2 and TRBJ2-5; 7 nucleotides agree with TRBD1. The end of the DNA is better explained by TRBJ2-7, so the J call may be wrong. The CDR3 runs to 16 residues. Germline assignment: CDR1 SNHLY and CDR2 FYNNEI. The CDR3 loop reads CASSEPNRGWSYEQYF. The DNA of the CDR3 is TGTGCCAGCAGCGAACCCAACAGGGGCTGGTCCTACGAGCAGTACTTC.

Of note for this clone: One end of the junction fails to match germline, which may point to a read error. J is TRBJ2-7 and V is TRBV18; maybe TRBD1 (5 bases). Germline loops: CDR1 KGHSH, CDR2 LQKENI. The CDR3 consists of 14 residues. The CDR3 nucleotides are TGTGCCAGCTTCACCAATCCCCAGGGTTTAAATGGTGTGTTC. Amino acid sequence: CASFTNPQGLNGVF.

The chain employs TRBV5-1 and TRBJ2-7; 12 bases map to TRBD2. The germline V gene has CDR1 SGHRS and CDR2 YFSETQ. The CDR3 extends over 17 amino acids. V shed 4 bases and J 0 bases; nucleotides not matched to a gene: 8. As DNA, the CDR3 is TGCGCCAGCAGCAAGGGACTAGCGGGTTCCAGCTCCTACGAGCAGTACTTC. Translated: CASSKGLAGSSSYEQYF.

The CDR3 coding sequence is TGTGCCAGCAGCTTAACGGGAGGCGGGAGCACAGATACGCAGTATTTT. Amino acids: CASSLTGGGSTDTQYF. J is TRBJ2-3 and V is TRBV7-3; possible D gene TRBD2, 6 bases. Trimming shortened V by 0 bases and J by 0 bases, and 10 bases separated the two germline ends. Germline CDR1 SGHTA, CDR2 FQGTGA. CDR3 length equals 16 residues.

V and J are TRBV11-2 and TRBJ2-1; D gene unclear. This CDR3 is 15 amino acids long. Deletions cut 2 bases from V and 10 bases from J, with 18 bases between. Per germline, CDR1 SGHAT and CDR2 FQNNGV. The CDR3 sequence is CASSLWTPESLEQFF. CDR3 nucleotide sequence: TGTGCCAGCAGCTTATGGACCCCCGAATCGTTAGAGCAGTTCTTC.

J is TRBJ2-1 and V is TRBV7-9, with 9 bases identical to TRBD1. Germline V gene sequence: CDR1 SEHNR, CDR2 FQNEAQ (reference sequence). Trimming cost V 4 bases and J 0 bases; bases outside gene matches: 10. The CDR3 covers 18 residues. CDR3 coding DNA: TGTGCCAGCAGCTCGTCCCGGGACAGGGCGCTCTCCTACAATGAGCAGTTCTTC. It yields the protein CASSSSRDRALSYNEQFF.

CDR3 sequence: CASSATGAHGYTF. The CDR3 DNA follows: TGTGCCAGCAGCGCGACCGGGGCCCATGGCTACACCTTC. This sequence joins TRBV2 and TRBJ1-2, with a weak D call TRBD1 (5 bases). This CDR3 spans 13 amino acids. V dropped 6 bases and J dropped 6 bases, with 14 bases sitting between them. CDR1 SNHLY and CDR2 FYNNEI come from the germline V gene.

The chain links TRBV19 to TRBJ1-1, with 7 positions matching TRBD1. V dropped 9 bases and J dropped 6; count of bases not matched to a gene: 1. The germline V gene encodes CDR1 LNHDA and CDR2 SQIVND (reference sequence). The CDR3 contains 10 residues. The CDR3 nucleotides read TGTGCCAGCAGGGGGTCTGAAGCTTTCTTT. This sequence encodes CASRGSEAFF.

For the CDR3, the DNA is TGTGCCAGCAGCTTTACAGGGGTTAAGGGCTATGGCTACACCTTC. This translates into CASSFTGVKGYGYTF. The chain is built from TRBV5-8 and TRBJ1-2; 7 nucleotides line up with TRBD1. The CDR3 is 15 residues long. V lost 2 bases, J lost 4 bases, and 8 bases stayed unmatched. Per the germline V gene, CDR1 is SGHTS and CDR2 is YDEGEE.

The J gene is TRBJ2-5, the V gene TRBV11-2; TRBD2 matches 10 bases. Germline CDR1 reads SGHAT; CDR2 reads FQNNGV. Unmatched junction bases numbered 12, after V lost 4 bases and J lost 7 bases. The CDR3 runs to 16 residues. Written as DNA, the CDR3 is TGTGCCAGCAGCTATAACCGACTAGCGGGTTGGGGGACCCAGTACTTC. This sequence encodes CASSYNRLAGWGTQYF.

The genes are TRBV5-6 and TRBJ2-3, with TRBD2 matching 12 bases. There are 18 residues in the CDR3. V trimming: 10 bases; J trimming: 2 bases; junction bases outside the gene matches: 17. CDR1 and CDR2 from the germline V gene are SGHDT and YYEEEE. CDR3 in amino acids: CAGASGLAGHLDTDTQYF. The CDR3 DNA is TGTGCCGGAGCCTCGGGACTAGCGGGCCACCTGGACACAGATACGCAGTATTTT.

A single count supports this clone. The CDR3: CASSLLPGQGNQPQHF. CDR3 bases: TGTGCCAGCAGTTTACTCCCTGGACAGGGCAATCAGCCCCAGCATTTT. The V call is TRBV28, the J call TRBJ1-5; 7 bases map to TRBD1. The CDR3 loop spans 16 amino acids. The ends lost 2 bases at V and 2 bases at J; junction bases unmatched: 6. Germline V lookup: CDR1 MDHEN, CDR2 SYDVKM.

The V call is TRBV7-9, the J call TRBJ2-7, with 10 positions matching TRBD2. Germline trimming cut 0 bases from V and 5 bases from J; bases unmatched to any gene: 4. Germline V gives CDR1 SEHNR, CDR2 FQNEAQ (reference sequence). The CDR3 loop spans 15 amino acids. DNA of the CDR3: TGTGCCAGCAGCTTAGCCGGGACTAGCGTCCACGAGCAGTACTTC. It encodes CASSLAGTSVHEQYF.

This rearrangement joins TRBV5-4 to TRBJ2-5; D is possibly TRBD1 or TRBD2 (5 bases each). V lost 2 bases and J 5 bases, leaving 13 bases between the germline ends. This CDR3 region has 14 residues. The germline V gene has CDR1 SGHNT and CDR2 YYREEE (reference sequence). The CDR3 loop is CASSFSGLLETQYF. In DNA form, the CDR3 reads TGTGCCAGCAGCTTTTCGGGGCTCTTGGAGACCCAGTACTTC.

The rearrangement uses TRBV15 and TRBJ2-4, with 7 bases identical to TRBD1. Trimming at V came to 3 bases and at J to 12 bases, leaving 5 bases not matched to a gene. The CDR3 sequence is 12 residues long. Germline assignment: CDR1 LNHNV and CDR2 YYDKDF (reference sequence). CDR3 amino acids: CATSSAGGDQYF. The CDR3 DNA sequence: TGTGCCACCAGCAGTGCAGGGGGTGATCAGTACTTC.

The chain combines TRBV5-1 with TRBJ2-1, with D perhaps matching TRBD2 (5 bases). Germline V gene lookup returns CDR1 SGHRS and CDR2 YFSETQ. The CDR3 loop spans 15 amino acids. V was trimmed by 0 bases and J by 9 bases, leaving 16 bases between them. The CDR3 loop reads CASSLVRAGPSEQFF. CDR3 sequence (DNA): TGCGCCAGCAGCTTGGTGAGGGCGGGTCCCAGTGAGCAGTTCTTC.

The V call is TRBV2, the J call TRBJ2-7; TRBD1 matches 9 bases. This CDR3 contains 14 residues. Germline-derived CDR1 and CDR2 are SNHLY and FYNNEI. Germline trimming cut 5 bases from V and 9 bases from J; bases unmatched to any gene: 11. For the CDR3, the DNA is TGTGCCAGCAGTCCAATTGGGACAGGGAATCGGCAGTACTTC. Its translation is CASSPIGTGNRQYF.